This TCR beta chain was recovered during a study of T cells in Graves' hyperthyroidism and ophthalmopathy. Clinical symptoms, serum thyroxine and TRAb, thyroid ultrasound and orbital computed tomography were used for the diagnoses. Overall study results and limits: The model made its ophthalmopathy prediction, and onset followed a median around 6.5 months later.

Per germline, CDR1 SNHLY and CDR2 FYNNEI. The CDR3 covers 14 residues. The ends lost 5 bases at V and 4 bases at J; junction bases unmatched: 7. Of note for this clonotype: Its matching antigen is unknown.

TCR beta CDR3 region amplification was performed from RNA transcripts. The TCR CDR3 was amplified in a first-round RT-PCR using the HTBI primer set. TCRdb re-called the multiplex PCR reads with MiXCR, one entry per CDR3 protein. Altogether a few hundred thousand distinct CDR3 sequences are present, around 46% being singletons, with the ten largest covering around 7.7%. Sequenced sample: peripheral blood or thyroid tissue (not recorded which). The rearrangement links TRBV2 to TRBJ1-1, with TRBD1 matching over 7 bases. The clonotype comes from a woman in her late teens or twenties with Graves' hyperthyroidism. The CDR3 protein is CASSKTGDSTEAFF. CDR3 in DNA: TGTGCCAGCAGTAAAACAGGGGATAGCACTGAAGCTTTCTTT.